This TCR beta chain was retrieved from a study of blood T cell repertoires in COVID-19. As for the study in general: Samples representing acute and convalescent COVID-19 were sourced from the United States, Italy and Spain.

Per germline, CDR1 MGHRA and CDR2 YSYEKL. This CDR3 spans 15 amino acids. Losses at the gene ends were 1 base for V and 6 bases for J; bases not matched to a gene: 3. Methods used by the authors: Nucleated cell counts were estimated from reference gene primer amplification. Repertoires were generated with immunoSEQ multiplex PCR, while TCRdb's copy carries only in-frame clones and drops some. V and J calls and clone size come straight from that table; D and trimming were deduced from the DNA. The profile covers 95,000 to 130,000 clones, with about nine tenths appearing a single time and roughly 1.9% taken by the ten largest.

The V and J genes are TRBV4-1 and TRBJ1-5; 10 bases match TRBD1. The sequencing sample was made of peripheral blood. The source of this sequence is a human donor with active COVID-19. The donor label of this sample is uncertain. The CDR3 DNA reads TGCGCCAGCAGCCAAGGTGGGACAGGGGTTCAGCCCCAGCATTTT. Translated, it gives CASSQGGTGVQPQHF.